This TCR beta chain was captured in a study of regulatory T cells in long-lasting Graves disease. With regard to this clonotype: The junction shows a germline mismatch at one end, possibly a read error.

Germline lookup yields CDR1 KGHSH and CDR2 LQKENI. This CDR3 region has 14 residues. Regarding time point: newly diagnosed GD, antithyroid drugs for less than 3 months. The TCR library was made from RNA extracted from PBMCs. iRepertoire HTBI primers and Arm-PCR of CDR3 regions built TCR beta libraries. TCRdb reprocessed the multiplex PCR reads via MiXCR and lists one record per CDR3 protein. The table shows some 350,000 distinct CDR3 sequences, with around 16% occurring only once. This sample also belongs to another study, concerning T cells in Graves' hyperthyroidism and ophthalmopathy.

This chain connects TRBV18 to TRBJ2-2; perhaps D is TRBD1 or TRBD2 (5 bases each). The sequence came from a woman aged 18-35 years with Graves disease. Sequenced material: peripheral blood mononuclear cells (PBMCs), taken at new diagnosis, from a patient treated with antithyroid drugs. CDR3 sequence (DNA): TGTGCGAGGTCACGACTTCATGGGACCGGGGAGCGGTTTTTT. It encodes CARSRLHGTGERFF.